This TCR beta chain was sequenced during a study of T cell clonotyping in hematopoietic cell transplantation. General study points: CD4 and CD8 repertoire contributions could not be separated without sorting.

The germline gives CDR1 SGHTA, CDR2 FQGNSA. Trimming left V 4 bases short and J 2 bases short, with 3 bases between. The CDR3 totals 11 residues. Data came from immunoSEQ multiplex PCR; TCRdb stores just in-frame clones and leaves some out. Here the sample spans approximately 9,600 clones, about 75% being singletons. This clone was observed a handful of times. Its antigen is as yet unknown. Blood collection times were about day -28 and days 30, 100, 180 posttransplant. The TCR originated in a female patient aged 40-49 years who had an allogeneic stem cell transplant from a related donor, so T cells may come from the graft donor. Some clones in this sample may be carry-over from other donors' samples. The chain combines TRBV7-2 with TRBJ2-7; D is undetermined. This material consisted of PBMCs, taken 30 days after allogeneic stem cell transplant. CDR3: CASSSPYEQYF. The CDR3 nucleotides are TGTGCCAGCAGCTCGCCCTACGAGCAGTACTTC.